This passage covers 16 T cell receptor beta chains from one sample sequenced in a study of T cell repertoires in cytomegalovirus infection. Their antigen targets remain unknown. In TCRdb, the reads were re-called with MiXCR into one record per CDR3 protein. The sample has roughly 150,000 distinct CDR3 sequences, about a fifth seen once. Material: CD8+ T cells from cultured PBMCs, obtained from culture after CMV antigen stimulation. Receptor source: a human donor in good health (CMV status not recorded). Some clones in this sample may be carry-over from other donors' samples.

The chain combines TRBV6-1 with TRBJ2-7; TRBD1 is a possible D gene (6 bases). From germline, CDR1 is MNHNS and CDR2 SASEGT. CDR3 length: 16 amino acids. The V gene lost 7 bases and the J gene lost 3 bases, with 22 bases spanning the gap. The DNA for the CDR3 is TGTGCCAGCACCCACTCGACAGAGCACAGGGTCTACGAGCAGTACTTC. Protein product: CASTHSTEHRVYEQYF.

The chain is built from TRBV7-2 and TRBJ2-1; 9 nucleotides line up with TRBD2. The CDR3 contains 17 residues. The germline V gene encodes CDR1 SGHTA and CDR2 FQGNSA. V shed 7 bases and J 0 bases; nucleotides not matched to a gene: 10. The CDR3 spells CASTPVAGGSSYNEQFF. CDR3 coding DNA: TGTGCCAGCACCCCTGTGGCGGGGGGGAGCTCCTACAATGAGCAGTTCTTC.

This clonotype showed up many times. This chain uses TRBV2 with TRBJ2-3; no clear D gene. CDR1 is SNHLY, CDR2 FYNNEI, per germline. CDR3 length equals 16 residues. V was shortened by 0 bases and J by 0 bases, with 10 bases between the two germline ends. CDR3 sequence (DNA): TGTGCCAGCAGTGAAGCGCTAACTACTAGCACAGATACGCAGTATTTT. It translates to CASSEALTTSTDTQYF.

The genes are TRBV7-2 and TRBJ1-5; D is unresolved. CDR3 length: 14 residues. V was clipped by 5 bases and J by 7 bases, with 15 bases between them. From germline, CDR1 is SGHTA and CDR2 FQGNSA. In nucleotides, the CDR3 is TGTGCCAGCAGCCTCCACAATCAGAAGCAGCCCCAGCATTTT. Translation gives CASSLHNQKQPQHF.

The genes are TRBV4-1 and TRBJ1-1; D remains unclear. CDR3 length: 14 residues. Trimming left V 5 bases short and J 6 bases short, with 16 bases between. Germline assignment: CDR1 MGHRA and CDR2 YSYEKL. CDR3 loop: CASSAAFREAEAFF. CDR3 coding DNA: TGCGCCAGCAGCGCGGCCTTTCGGGAGGCTGAAGCTTTCTTT.

The chain is built from TRBV27 and TRBJ1-3; D gene uncertain. V lost 0 bases to trimming and J lost 8 bases, with 11 bases between them. The CDR3 length is 14 residues. In germline, CDR1 is MNHEY, CDR2 SMNVEV (reference sequence). The CDR3 loop reads CASSLSGRSHTIYF. The DNA for the CDR3 is TGTGCCAGCAGTTTATCAGGGCGCAGCCACACCATATATTTT.

This rearrangement joins TRBV7-2 to TRBJ2-7; perhaps TRBD2 as D (5 bases). This CDR3 is built from 13 residues. Trimming removed 1 base from V and 3 bases from J, with 7 bases in between. CDR1 SGHTA and CDR2 FQGNSA come from the germline V gene. DNA for the CDR3: TGTGCCAGCAGCTTAGTAGAGGGCTACGAGCAGTACTTC. Its protein is CASSLVEGYEQYF. The full variable domain, its missing parts supplied by reference TRBV7-2 and TRBJ2-7, is GAGVSQSPSNKVTEKGKDVELRCDPISGHTALYWYRQSLGQGLEFLIYFQGNSAPDKSGLPSDRFSAERTGGSVSTLTIQRTQQEDSAVYLCASSLVEGYEQYFGPGTRLTVT.

For this clonotype: An end of the junction differs from the germline gene, which may be a read error. The genes are TRBV7-7 and TRBJ2-3; D is ambiguous. From germline, CDR1 is SSHAT and CDR2 FNYEAQ (reference sequence). This CDR3 has 15 amino acids. The CDR3 DNA reads TGTGCTAGCAGCGCATCACCGGGTATCACAGATACGCAGTATTTT. This gives the protein CASSASPGITDTQYF.

V gene TRBV7-2 combines with J gene TRBJ1-1, with D uncertain. Trimming left V 0 bases short and J 7 bases short, with 9 bases between. Germline V CDR1 and CDR2: SGHTA, FQGNSA. CDR3 size: 13 residues. Written as DNA, the CDR3 is TGTGCCAGCAGCTTAGCAGGGCTGGTTGAAGCTTTCTTT. Protein product: CASSLAGLVEAFF. The full variable domain, completed using reference TRBV7-2 and TRBJ1-1, is GAGVSQSPSNKVTEKGKDVELRCDPISGHTALYWYRQSLGQGLEFLIYFQGNSAPDKSGLPSDRFSAERTGGSVSTLTIQRTQQEDSAVYLCASSLAGLVEAFFGQGTRLTVV.

This clonotype was seen a few times. This chain joins TRBV7-2 and TRBJ1-5; D ambiguous. CDR1 and CDR2 from the germline V gene are SGHTA and FQGNSA. The CDR3 sequence is 15 residues long. Trimming took off 1 base at V and 5 bases at J, with 12 bases between the two ends. The DNA of the CDR3 is TGTGCCAGCAGCTTAGAATCGGTTGGCGATCAGCCCCAGCATTTT. Its protein product is CASSLESVGDQPQHF. Full variable domain (outside the CDR3, taken from reference TRBV7-2 and TRBJ1-5): GAGVSQSPSNKVTEKGKDVELRCDPISGHTALYWYRQSLGQGLEFLIYFQGNSAPDKSGLPSDRFSAERTGGSVSTLTIQRTQQEDSAVYLCASSLESVGDQPQHFGDGTRLSIL.

This clonotype was observed a few times. This sequence joins TRBV7-2 and TRBJ2-5, with D possibly called TRBD1 or TRBD2 (6 bases each). The CDR3 length is 14 residues. Germline V gene lookup returns CDR1 SGHTA and CDR2 FQGNSA. Trimming cost V 2 bases and J 4 bases, with 11 bases left between them. This CDR3 is CASSLRRGRETQYF. DNA for the CDR3: TGTGCCAGCAGCTTAAGGAGGGGGAGAGAGACCCAGTACTTC.

This clonotype was seen a few times. The J gene is TRBJ2-3, the V gene TRBV4-1; D tentatively fits TRBD1 or TRBD2 (6 bases each). V lost 4 bases, J lost 6 bases, and 20 bases lay in between. The CDR3 length is 16 residues. Germline-derived CDR1 and CDR2 are MGHRA and YSYEKL. The CDR3 region is CASSLPDGGRPDTQYF. For the CDR3, the DNA is TGCGCCAGCAGCCTCCCCGACGGGGGCCGCCCTGATACGCAGTATTTT.

Remarks on this clonotype: A junction boundary mismatches the germline segment, possibly from a read error. The V and J genes are TRBV12-3 or TRBV12-4 and TRBJ2-1; a weak D match, TRBD2 (5 bases). There are 13 residues in the CDR3. CDR3 protein: CASSVASYNEQFF. The CDR3 DNA reads as TGTGCCAGCAGTGTAGCGAGCTACAATGAGCAGTTCTTC.

This clonotype was seen a handful of times. V gene TRBV7-9 combines with J gene TRBJ2-7; 7 bases match TRBD2. This CDR3 has 12 residues. Trimming at V came to 11 bases and at J to 2 bases, leaving 6 bases not matched to a gene. Germline lookup yields CDR1 SEHNR and CDR2 FQNEAQ (reference sequence). This CDR3 reads CAGSGTTYEQYF. The CDR3 nucleotides read TGTGCCGGATCGGGGACTACCTACGAGCAGTACTTC.

The V and J genes are TRBV7-2 and TRBJ2-3; 10 bases align to TRBD2. Trimming cost V 6 bases and J 3 bases; bases outside gene matches: 6. The CDR3 consists of 15 residues. Per germline, CDR1 SGHTA and CDR2 FQGNSA. Here the CDR3 reads CASSPTSGKTDTQYF. CDR3 coding DNA: TGTGCCAGCAGTCCAACTAGCGGGAAGACAGATACGCAGTATTTT.

The chain couples TRBV7-6 to TRBJ2-5; 8 positions match TRBD2. The V gene end was trimmed by 5 bases and the J gene end by 5 bases; junction bases not matched to a gene: 10. CDR1 is SGHVS, CDR2 FNYEAQ, per germline. This CDR3 is 15 amino acids long. CDR3 protein: CASSRTSGAGETQYF. The CDR3 DNA reads as TGTGCCAGCAGCCGTACTAGCGGAGCGGGGGAGACCCAGTACTTC.